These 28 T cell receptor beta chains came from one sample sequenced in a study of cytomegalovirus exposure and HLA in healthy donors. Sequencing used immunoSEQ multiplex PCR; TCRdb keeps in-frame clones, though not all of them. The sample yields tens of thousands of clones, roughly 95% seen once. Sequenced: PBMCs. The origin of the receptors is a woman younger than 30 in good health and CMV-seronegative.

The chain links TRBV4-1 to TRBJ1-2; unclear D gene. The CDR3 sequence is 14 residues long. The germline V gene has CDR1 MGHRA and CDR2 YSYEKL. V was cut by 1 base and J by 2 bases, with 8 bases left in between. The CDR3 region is CASSQVYRNYGYTF. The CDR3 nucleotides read TGCGCCAGCAGCCAAGTATACAGAAACTATGGCTACACCTTC.

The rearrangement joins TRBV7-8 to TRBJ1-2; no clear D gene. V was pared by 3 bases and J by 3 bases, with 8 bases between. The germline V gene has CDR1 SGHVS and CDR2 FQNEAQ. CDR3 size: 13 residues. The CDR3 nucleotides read TGTGCCAGCAGCTTGCGGCGGGACTATGGCTACACCTTC. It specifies CASSLRRDYGYTF.

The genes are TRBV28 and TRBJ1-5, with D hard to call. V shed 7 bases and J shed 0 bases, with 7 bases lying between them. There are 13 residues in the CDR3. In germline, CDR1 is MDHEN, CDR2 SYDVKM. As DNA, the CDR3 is TGTGCCAGCAAACAGTATAGCAATCAGCCCCAGCATTTT. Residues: CASKQYSNQPQHF. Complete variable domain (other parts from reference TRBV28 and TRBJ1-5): DVKVTQSSRYLVKRTGEKVFLECVQDMDHENMFWYRQDPGLGLRLIYFSYDVKMKEKGDIPEGYSVSREKKERFSLILESASTNQTSMYLCASKQYSNQPQHFGDGTRLSIL.

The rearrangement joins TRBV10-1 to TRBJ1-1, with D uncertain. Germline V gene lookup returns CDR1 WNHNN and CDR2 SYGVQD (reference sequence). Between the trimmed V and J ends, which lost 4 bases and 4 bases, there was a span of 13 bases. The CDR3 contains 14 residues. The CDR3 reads CASSGPEVGTEAFF. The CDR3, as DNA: TGCGCCAGCAGTGGACCTGAGGTCGGCACTGAAGCTTTCTTT.

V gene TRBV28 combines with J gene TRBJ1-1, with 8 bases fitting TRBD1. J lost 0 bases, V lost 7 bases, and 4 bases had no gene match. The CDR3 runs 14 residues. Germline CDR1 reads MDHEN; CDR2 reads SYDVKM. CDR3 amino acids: CASTPDRVNTEAFF. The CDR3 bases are TGTGCCAGCACTCCGGACAGGGTGAACACTGAAGCTTTCTTT.

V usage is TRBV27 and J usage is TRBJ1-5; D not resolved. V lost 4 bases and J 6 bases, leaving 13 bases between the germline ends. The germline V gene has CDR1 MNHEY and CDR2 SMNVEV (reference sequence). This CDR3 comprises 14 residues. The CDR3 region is CASSSKNYLQPQHF. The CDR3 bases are TGTGCCAGCAGTTCCAAGAACTACCTTCAGCCCCAGCATTTT.

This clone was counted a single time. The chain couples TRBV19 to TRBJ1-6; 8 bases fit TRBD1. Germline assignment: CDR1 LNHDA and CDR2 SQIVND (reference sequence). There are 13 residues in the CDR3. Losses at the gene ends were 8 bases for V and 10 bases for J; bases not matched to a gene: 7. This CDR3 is CASVGQGGSPLHF. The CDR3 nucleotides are TGTGCCAGTGTTGGACAGGGAGGGTCACCCCTCCACTTT.

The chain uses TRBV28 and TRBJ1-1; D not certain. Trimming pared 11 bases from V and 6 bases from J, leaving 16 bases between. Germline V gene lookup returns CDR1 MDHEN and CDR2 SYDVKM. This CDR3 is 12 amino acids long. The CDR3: CASEEGGAEAFF. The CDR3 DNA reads TGTGCCTCTGAAGAGGGAGGCGCTGAAGCTTTCTTT.

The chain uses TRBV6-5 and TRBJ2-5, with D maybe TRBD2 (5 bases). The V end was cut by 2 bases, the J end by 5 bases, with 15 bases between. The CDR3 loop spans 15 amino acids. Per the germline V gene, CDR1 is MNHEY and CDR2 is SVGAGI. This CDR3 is CASSYEGRNLETQYF. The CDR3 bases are TGTGCCAGCAGTTACGAGGGCCGGAATTTGGAGACCCAGTACTTC.

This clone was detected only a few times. CDR3 nucleotides: TGCGCCAGCAGCCACCTTCCACAGGGTAGGTCCTACGAGCAGTACTTC. Encoded protein: CASSHLPQGRSYEQYF. The V call is TRBV4-1, the J call TRBJ2-7; D possibly corresponds to TRBD1 (6 bases). Germline V gene sequence: CDR1 MGHRA, CDR2 YSYEKL. The V end lost 3 bases, the J end lost 1 base, and 16 bases lay between the germline ends. The CDR3 length is 16 residues.

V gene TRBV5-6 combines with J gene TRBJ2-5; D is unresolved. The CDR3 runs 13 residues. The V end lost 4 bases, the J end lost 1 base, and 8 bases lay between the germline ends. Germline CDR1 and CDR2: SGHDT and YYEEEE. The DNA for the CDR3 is TGTGCCAGCAGCCCCGAGCCCCAAGAGACCCAGTACTTC. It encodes CASSPEPQETQYF.

CDR3 protein: CASSLYSGGAYYGYTF. Written as DNA, the CDR3 is TGTGCCAGCAGTTTATATTCAGGGGGCGCCTACTATGGCTACACCTTC. The V call is TRBV28, the J call TRBJ1-2, with 8 bases lining up with TRBD1. Germline CDR1 and CDR2: MDHEN and SYDVKM. The junction had 7 bases not matched to a gene; V was cut back by 1 base and J by 3 bases. The CDR3 is 16 residues long.

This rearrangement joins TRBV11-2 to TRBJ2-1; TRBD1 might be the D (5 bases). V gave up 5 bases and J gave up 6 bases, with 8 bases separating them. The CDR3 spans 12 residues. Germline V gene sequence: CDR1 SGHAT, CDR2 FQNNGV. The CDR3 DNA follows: TGTGCCAGCAGCCCTCAGGGCAATGAGCAGTTCTTC. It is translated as CASSPQGNEQFF.

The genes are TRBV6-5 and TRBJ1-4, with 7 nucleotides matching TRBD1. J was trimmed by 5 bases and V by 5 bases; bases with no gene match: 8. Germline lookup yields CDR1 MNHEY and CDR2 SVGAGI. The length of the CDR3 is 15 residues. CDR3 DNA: TGTGCCAGCAGTCCTCGACAGGGCAGAAATGAAAAACTGTTTTTT. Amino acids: CASSPRQGRNEKLFF.

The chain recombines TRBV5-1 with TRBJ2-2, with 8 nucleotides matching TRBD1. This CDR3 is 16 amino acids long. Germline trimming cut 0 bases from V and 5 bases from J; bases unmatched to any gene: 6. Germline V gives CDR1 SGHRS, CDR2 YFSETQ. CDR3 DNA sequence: TGCGCCAGCAGCTTGGGCAGGGGGCGTAGGACCGGGGAGCTGTTTTTT. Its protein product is CASSLGRGRRTGELFF.

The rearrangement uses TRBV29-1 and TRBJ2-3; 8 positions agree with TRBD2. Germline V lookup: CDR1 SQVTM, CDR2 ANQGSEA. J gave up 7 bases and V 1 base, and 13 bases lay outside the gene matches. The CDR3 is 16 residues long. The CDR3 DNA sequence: TGCAGCGTTGAAGTCTGGGCGGGGGGCTCCTTAAATACGCAGTATTTT. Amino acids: CSVEVWAGGSLNTQYF.

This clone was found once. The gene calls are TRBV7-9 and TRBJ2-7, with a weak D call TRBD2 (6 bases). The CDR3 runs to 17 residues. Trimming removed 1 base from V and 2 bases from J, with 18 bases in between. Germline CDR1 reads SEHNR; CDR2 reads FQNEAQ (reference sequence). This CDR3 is CASSLGVEGMSTYEQYF. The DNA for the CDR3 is TGTGCCAGCAGCTTAGGGGTGGAGGGGATGTCAACCTACGAGCAGTACTTC.

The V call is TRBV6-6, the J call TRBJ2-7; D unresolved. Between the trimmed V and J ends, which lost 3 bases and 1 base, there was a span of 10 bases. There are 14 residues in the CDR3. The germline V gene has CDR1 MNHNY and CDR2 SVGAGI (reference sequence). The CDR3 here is CASSYLGRSYEQYF. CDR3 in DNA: TGTGCCAGCAGTTATTTGGGCAGATCCTACGAGCAGTACTTC.

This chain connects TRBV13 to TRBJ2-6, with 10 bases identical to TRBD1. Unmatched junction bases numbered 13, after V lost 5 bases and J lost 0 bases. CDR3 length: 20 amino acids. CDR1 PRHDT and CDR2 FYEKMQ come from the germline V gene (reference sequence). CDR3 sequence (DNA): TGTGCCAGCAGCGTACGGACAGGGGGTGGAGCCTCCTCTGGGGCCAACGTCCTGACTTTC. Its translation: CASSVRTGGGASSGANVLTF.

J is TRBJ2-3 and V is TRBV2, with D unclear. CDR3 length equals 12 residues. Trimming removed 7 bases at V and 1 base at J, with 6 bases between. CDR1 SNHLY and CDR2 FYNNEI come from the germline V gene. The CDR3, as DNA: TGTGCCAGCATGGCAGGCACAGATACGCAGTATTTT. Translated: CASMAGTDTQYF.

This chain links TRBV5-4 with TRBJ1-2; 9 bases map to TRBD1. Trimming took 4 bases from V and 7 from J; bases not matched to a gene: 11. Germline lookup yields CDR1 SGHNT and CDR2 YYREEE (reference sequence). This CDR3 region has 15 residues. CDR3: CASSPEGTGIRGYTF. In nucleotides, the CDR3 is TGTGCCAGCAGCCCGGAGGGGACAGGGATCCGTGGCTACACCTTC.

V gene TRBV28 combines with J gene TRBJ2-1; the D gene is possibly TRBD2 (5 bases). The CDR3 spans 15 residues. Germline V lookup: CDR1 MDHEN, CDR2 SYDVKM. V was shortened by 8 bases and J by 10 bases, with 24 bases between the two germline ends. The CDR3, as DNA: TGTGCCAGCGCCTTCATGAGGGCCTCCCGTCCCGAGCAGTTCTTC. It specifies CASAFMRASRPEQFF.

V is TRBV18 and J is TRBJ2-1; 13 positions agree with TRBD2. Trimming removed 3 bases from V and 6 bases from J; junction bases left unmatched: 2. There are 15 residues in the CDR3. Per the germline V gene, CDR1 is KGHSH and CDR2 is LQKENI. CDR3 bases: TGTGCCAGCTCACCGGGACTAGCGGGACCCAATGAGCAGTTCTTC. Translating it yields CASSPGLAGPNEQFF.

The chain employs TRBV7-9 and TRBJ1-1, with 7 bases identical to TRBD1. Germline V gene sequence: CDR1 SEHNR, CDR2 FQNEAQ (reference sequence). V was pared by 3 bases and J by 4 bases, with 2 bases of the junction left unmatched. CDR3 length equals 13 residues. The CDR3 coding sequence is TGTGCCAGCAGCTTTCCAGGGGGCACTGAAGCTTTCTTT. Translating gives CASSFPGGTEAFF.

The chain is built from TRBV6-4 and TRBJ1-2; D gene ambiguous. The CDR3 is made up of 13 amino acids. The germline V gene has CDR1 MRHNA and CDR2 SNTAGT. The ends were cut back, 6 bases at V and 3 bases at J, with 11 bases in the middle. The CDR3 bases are TGTGCCAGCAGGAGGGCTGGCGACTATGGCTACACCTTC. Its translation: CASRRAGDYGYTF.

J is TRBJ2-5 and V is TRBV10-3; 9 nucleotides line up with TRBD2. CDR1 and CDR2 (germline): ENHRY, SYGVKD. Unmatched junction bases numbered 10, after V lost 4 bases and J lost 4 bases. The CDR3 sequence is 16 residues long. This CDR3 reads CAISGFGTSLGETQYF. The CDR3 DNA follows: TGTGCCATCAGTGGATTCGGGACTAGCTTAGGAGAGACCCAGTACTTC.

Here the CDR3 reads CASAEQGTEAFF. The CDR3 bases are TGTGCCAGCGCAGAACAGGGGACTGAAGCTTTCTTT. The chain employs TRBV18 and TRBJ1-1; TRBD1 aligns across 7 bases. Germline CDR1 KGHSH, CDR2 LQKENI. V was clipped by 8 bases and J by 5 bases; unmatched bases: 5. The CDR3 length is 12 residues.

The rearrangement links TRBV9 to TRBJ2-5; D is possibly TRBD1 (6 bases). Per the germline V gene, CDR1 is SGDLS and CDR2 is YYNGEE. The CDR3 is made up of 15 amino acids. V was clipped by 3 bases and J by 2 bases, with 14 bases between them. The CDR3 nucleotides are TGTGCCAGCAGCGCCCTTGGTAGGGGGCAAGAGACCCAGTACTTC. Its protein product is CASSALGRGQETQYF.